Following are 15 T cell receptor beta chains from one sample sequenced in a study of cytomegalovirus exposure and HLA in healthy donors. The PCR ran on 60 Vbeta and 13 Jbeta primers. The method was immunoSEQ multiplex PCR; TCRdb's version includes in-frame clones alone and lacks a portion of them. The table lists 150,000 to 200,000 clones, approximately 81% of them singletons. The sequencing sample was made of PBMCs. Source of these receptors: a boy younger than 10 in good health and CMV-seronegative.

The V gene is TRBV2, the J gene TRBJ2-5, with TRBD2 matching 9 bases. The CDR3 runs 17 residues. After removal of 0 bases from V and 4 bases from J, the junction contained 9 bases not matched to a gene. Germline V gene data show CDR1 as SNHLY and CDR2 as FYNNEI. The chain's CDR3 is CASSEALRGGVRETQYF. The CDR3 DNA follows: TGTGCCAGCAGTGAAGCGCTTCGCGGGGGGGTTCGAGAGACCCAGTACTTC.

A few counts support this clone. This rearrangement joins TRBV28 to TRBJ1-4, with TRBD1 matching 7 bases. The CDR3 totals 14 residues. The V and J ends lost 5 bases and 8 bases, in that order; junction bases with no gene match: 8. The germline V gene has CDR1 MDHEN and CDR2 SYDVKM. The CDR3 DNA reads as TGTGCCAGCAGTCGAGGGGGCGCGGAGGAAAAACTGTTTTTT. It codes for CASSRGGAEEKLFF.

The chain has TRBV30 and TRBJ2-5; 8 nucleotides match TRBD1. The V gene end was trimmed by 2 bases and the J gene end by 5 bases; junction bases not matched to a gene: 10. CDR3 length equals 15 residues. CDR1 and CDR2 from the germline V gene are GTSNPN and SVGIG (reference sequence). CDR3 in DNA: TGTGCCTGGAGTACGGGACAGGTTCTGTCGGAGACCCAGTACTTC. Translation gives CAWSTGQVLSETQYF.

The V and J genes are TRBV7-9 and TRBJ2-5, with 9 positions matching TRBD1. Germline-derived CDR1 and CDR2 are SEHNR and FQNEAQ (reference sequence). The V segment lost 5 bases and the J segment 6 bases; nucleotides outside the gene matches: 22. The CDR3 is 19 amino acids. CDR3: CASSPRDRDREVRRKTQYF. In DNA, the CDR3 is TGTGCCAGCAGCCCAAGGGACCGGGACAGGGAGGTTCGTAGAAAGACCCAGTACTTC. Looking up the rest from reference TRBV7-9 and TRBJ2-5 gives the full variable domain: DTGVSQNPRHKITKRGQNVTFRCDPISEHNRLYWYRQTLGQGPEFLTYFQNEAQLEKSRLLSDRFSAERPKGSFSTLEIQRTEQGDSAMYLCASSPRDRDREVRRKTQYFGPGTRLLVL.

The V call is TRBV29-1, the J call TRBJ1-1; 7 bases fit TRBD1. The CDR3 runs 14 residues. CDR1 and CDR2 from the germline V gene are SQVTM and ANQGSEA. V gave up 7 bases and J gave up 0 bases; unmatched junction bases: 8. The chain's CDR3 is CSAKTTGMNTEAFF. CDR3 nucleotides: TGCAGCGCCAAGACGACAGGGATGAACACTGAAGCTTTCTTT.

V is TRBV7-9 and J is TRBJ2-3; maybe TRBD2 (6 bases). The CDR3 runs 15 residues. V gave up 8 bases and J gave up 6 bases, with 21 bases separating them. The germline gives CDR1 SEHNR, CDR2 FQNEAQ (reference sequence). Written as DNA, the CDR3 is TGTGCCAGCCAGGACCCGGGAGCTAGTCAGGATACGCAGTATTTT. Translating it yields CASQDPGASQDTQYF.

V is TRBV7-9 and J is TRBJ2-3; TRBD2 agrees at 8 bases. The ends lost 5 bases at V and 1 base at J; junction bases unmatched: 8. Germline V gene data show CDR1 as SEHNR and CDR2 as FQNEAQ (reference sequence). The CDR3 has 16 amino acids. CDR3 in amino acids: CASSTGLGRRTDTQYF. In DNA, the CDR3 is TGTGCCAGCAGCACGGGACTAGGGAGACGCACAGATACGCAGTATTTT.

This chain links TRBV28 with TRBJ2-7; 7 positions match TRBD1. The CDR3 extends over 13 amino acids. Germline lookup yields CDR1 MDHEN and CDR2 SYDVKM. With V trimmed by 6 bases and J by 1 base, 3 bases remained unmatched. The CDR3 sequence: CASRRQGSYEQYF. CDR3 nucleotides: TGTGCCAGCAGGCGACAGGGATCCTACGAGCAGTACTTC.

The chain recombines TRBV7-9 with TRBJ1-4; D may be TRBD1 (6 bases). The CDR3 runs 16 residues. The germline V gene encodes CDR1 SEHNR and CDR2 FQNEAQ (reference sequence). V was shortened by 5 bases and J by 6 bases, with 19 bases between the two germline ends. The chain's CDR3 is CASSLGGAPLDEKLFF. Here the CDR3 DNA reads TGTGCCAGCAGCCTCGGGGGGGCTCCTCTAGATGAAAAACTGTTTTTT.

This chain connects TRBV19 to TRBJ2-2, with TRBD1 matching over 9 bases. V lost 8 bases and J lost 7; bases outside the gene matches: 17. The CDR3 consists of 17 residues. Germline V CDR1 and CDR2: LNHDA, SQIVND (reference sequence). Here the CDR3 DNA reads TGTGCCAGTGGCCCCCTTAGGGGACAGGGACACCACGGGGAGCTGTTTTTT. It encodes CASGPLRGQGHHGELFF.

J is TRBJ1-4 and V is TRBV28; D may be TRBD1 (6 bases). The CDR3 has 14 amino acids. V was trimmed by 8 bases and J by 7 bases, leaving 17 bases between them. Germline-derived CDR1 and CDR2 are MDHEN and SYDVKM. The CDR3 nucleotides are TGTGCCAGCGGGGGCACGGCCAGGAGTGAAAAACTGTTTTTT. Encoded protein: CASGGTARSEKLFF. Together with reference TRBV28 and TRBJ1-4, the CDR3 gives the full variable domain: DVKVTQSSRYLVKRTGEKVFLECVQDMDHENMFWYRQDPGLGLRLIYFSYDVKMKEKGDIPEGYSVSREKKERFSLILESASTNQTSMYLCASGGTARSEKLFFGSGTQLSVL.

This chain joins TRBV18 and TRBJ2-7; possible D gene TRBD1, 5 bases. In germline, CDR1 is KGHSH, CDR2 LQKENI. Trimming took off 3 bases at V and 6 bases at J, with 9 bases between the two ends. The CDR3 has 12 amino acids. CDR3 sequence: CASSPTRGEQYV. The CDR3 DNA follows: TGTGCCAGCTCACCCACAAGGGGCGAGCAGTACGTC.

The V call is TRBV2, the J call TRBJ1-6; TRBD1 is a possible D gene (5 bases). CDR1 is SNHLY and CDR2 is FYNNEI in the germline V gene. The CDR3 is 13 amino acids. The V and J ends lost 8 bases and 11 bases respectively, with 16 bases between them. CDR3 bases: TGTGCCAGCGCCCGGACGGGGGAGACACCCCTCCACTTT. It codes for CASARTGETPLHF.

This clone was recorded only once. The genes are TRBV30 and TRBJ1-5, with 9 bases that match TRBD1. Germline loops: CDR1 GTSNPN, CDR2 SVGIG (reference sequence). The CDR3 spans 16 residues. With 2 bases clipped from V and 3 bases from J, the junction kept 8 bases outside the gene matches. CDR3: CAWSTRTGAINQPQHF. In DNA, the CDR3 is TGTGCCTGGAGTACCCGGACAGGGGCTATCAATCAGCCCCAGCATTTT.

This clone appeared a few times. The rearrangement joins TRBV7-9 to TRBJ2-5; D may be TRBD1 (5 bases). The CDR3 sequence is 14 residues long. Trimming stripped 2 bases from V and 8 bases from J, with 15 bases between. From germline, CDR1 is SEHNR and CDR2 FQNEAQ (reference sequence). CDR3 in amino acids: CASSLSTERRTQYF. CDR3 DNA: TGTGCCAGCAGCTTATCGACAGAGCGACGAACCCAGTACTTC.